This TCR beta chain is drawn from a study of blood T cell repertoires in COVID-19. Background on the study: Specimens from acute and convalescent COVID-19 originated in the United States, Italy and Spain. T cells, B-cell-depleted T cells, or PBMCs supplied cDNA or gDNA.

The repertoire was sequenced with immunoSEQ multiplex PCR; TCRdb's copy has only in-frame clones and lacks some. The data show 200,000 to 250,000 clones, just over 85% seen once. Germline assignment: CDR1 PRHDT and CDR2 FYEKMQ (reference sequence). The J segment lost 7 bases and the V segment lost 5 bases, leaving 6 bases of the junction unmatched. The CDR3 has 14 amino acids. The source of this sequence is a man younger than 35 with active or convalescent COVID-19. V gene TRBV13 combines with J gene TRBJ2-2; 8 bases agree with TRBD2. The sequencing input was peripheral blood. The CDR3 reads CASSRTGGVGELFF. The DNA of the CDR3 is TGTGCCAGCAGCAGGACCGGGGGGGTCGGGGAGCTGTTTTTT.